This T cell receptor (beta chain) emerged from a study of immune characterization of retroperitoneal liposarcoma. This CDR3 has 13 residues. Germline V lookup: CDR1 MNHEY, CDR2 SVGAGI. Trimming stripped 6 bases from V and 1 base from J, with 10 bases between. This clonotype has just a few counts. Each CDR3 protein gets one entry after TCRdb re-called the PCR reads with MiXCR. Of approximately 9,300 distinct CDR3 sequences detected, around 37% appear once; the ten largest clones hold approximately 24%. The sequenced material came from tumor tissue. This receptor was obtained from a male donor with retroperitoneal liposarcoma. This rearrangement joins TRBV6-5 to TRBJ2-7; unclear D gene. The CDR3 loop is CASRTPRSYEQYF. The CDR3 nucleotides are TGTGCCAGCAGAACCCCGCGGTCCTACGAGCAGTACTTC.